Given below is one T cell receptor (beta chain) in context. From germline, CDR1 is MGHRA and CDR2 YSYEKL. CDR3 length equals 17 residues. V was cut by 5 bases and J by 0 bases, with 17 bases left in between. The sample is drawn from a study of shared clonotypes between healthy human individuals. Study-wide context: Researchers assigned three CD4 naive, three CD4 memory, two CD8 naive and one CD8 memory plate to each donor.

Some clones are missing from TCRdb's copy, which holds only in-frame ones; the method was immunoSEQ multiplex PCR. The sample lists over a million clones, 96% seen once, with 1.2% in the top ten. The clonotype was recovered from a man aged 30-40 years in good health. The rearrangement uses TRBV4-1 and TRBJ2-1; D might be TRBD1 or TRBD2, each matching 5 bases. Sequencing was performed on naive CD4+ T cells sorted from blood. The sample's subset: CD45RA+ positively selected. For the CDR3, the DNA is TGCGCCAGCAGCGCCTTGGGGACCCCGAGCTCCTACAATGAGCAGTTCTTC. Protein sequence: CASSALGTPSSYNEQFF.